This TCR beta chain appears in the sequencing data of a study of T-cell memory formation after mild COVID-19. Findings and caveats of the study: The CD4+ clones that contracted clustered mainly within CM and EM, and the CD8+ clones concentrated in EMRA. Several responding clones turned up in pre-infection memory, indicating that cross-reactive memory may have taken part.

Trimming cost V 3 bases and J 2 bases, with 14 bases left between them. Per the germline V gene, CDR1 is SGHTA and CDR2 is FQGNSA. This CDR3 has 15 amino acids. TCR alpha and TCR beta cDNA libraries carrying sample barcodes and UMIs were produced by 5'RACE using constant-segment primers. One entry per CDR3 protein, called by TCRdb with MiXCR from the 5' RACE reads. The top ten hold 12% of the sample, which has about 560,000 distinct CDR3 sequences, about a sixth seen once. Concerning this clonotype itself: Its antigen is not known.

Sample: PBMCs or a T cell subset sorted from them (not recorded which). The source is an adult woman who had mild COVID-19 (a few samples of this study predate the infection). Cell type and time point are not known. The chain links TRBV7-2 to TRBJ2-7; maybe TRBD2 (5 bases). The CDR3 loop reads CASSFSSTEAYEQYF. The DNA of the CDR3 is TGTGCCAGCAGCTTTTCTAGCACCGAGGCCTACGAGCAGTACTTC.